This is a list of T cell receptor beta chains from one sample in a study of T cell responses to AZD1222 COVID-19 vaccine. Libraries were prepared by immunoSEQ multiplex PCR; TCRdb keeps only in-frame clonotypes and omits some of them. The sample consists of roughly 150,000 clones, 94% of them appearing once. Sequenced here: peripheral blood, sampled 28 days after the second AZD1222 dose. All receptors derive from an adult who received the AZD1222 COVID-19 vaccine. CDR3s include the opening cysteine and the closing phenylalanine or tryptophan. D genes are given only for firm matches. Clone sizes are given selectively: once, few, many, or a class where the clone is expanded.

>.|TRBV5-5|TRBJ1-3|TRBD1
TGTGCCAGCAGCAAGGCCGAGACAGGGGGAAACACCATATATTTT
CASSKAETGGNTIYF
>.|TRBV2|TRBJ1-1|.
TGTGCCAGCACCCCCGAACCGAGACAGAACATGAACACTGAAGCTTTCTTT
CASTPEPRQNMNTEAFF
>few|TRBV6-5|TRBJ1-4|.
TGTGCCACGGGCACAGTCGGGAATGAAAAACTGTTTTTT
CATGTVGNEKLFF
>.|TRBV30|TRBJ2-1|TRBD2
TGTGCCTGGTCTCAGACTAGCGGCTACAATGAGCAGTTCTTC
CAWSQTSGYNEQFF
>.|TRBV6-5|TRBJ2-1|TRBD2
TGTGCCAGCAGGCAGCGGGACTCCTACAATGAGCAGTTCTTC
CASRQRDSYNEQFF
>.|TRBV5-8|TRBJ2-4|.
TGTGCCAGCAGCTTGGGGGCCCCCTTCGGCATTCAGTACTTC
CASSLGAPFGIQYF
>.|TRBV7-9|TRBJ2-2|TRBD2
TGTGCCAGCAGCTCACTAGCGGGATACACCGGGGAGCTGTTTTTT
CASSSLAGYTGELFF
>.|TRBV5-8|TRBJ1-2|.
TGTGCCAGCAGCTTGTCCGGTCAGACCTATGGCTACACCTTC
CASSLSGQTYGYTF
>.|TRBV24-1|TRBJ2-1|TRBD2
TGTGCCACCAGTGATCCTAGCGGGGCCCCCTACAATGAGCAGTTCTTC
CATSDPSGAPYNEQFF
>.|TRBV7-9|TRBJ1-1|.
TGTGCCAGCACCTCCCCCGGGAACACTGAAGCTTTCTTT
CASTSPGNTEAFF
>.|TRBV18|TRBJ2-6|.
TGTGCCAGCTCACCTTCTGCTGGGGCCAACGTCCTGACTTTC
CASSPSAGANVLTF
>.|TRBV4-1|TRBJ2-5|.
TGCGCCAGCAGCCAAGTCGGCGGGCCGGTGGAGACCCAGTACTTC
CASSQVGGPVETQYF
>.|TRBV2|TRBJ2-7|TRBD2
TGTGCCAGCAGTGAAAGGCGGGAGCGACGCTACGAGCAGTACTTC
CASSERRERRYEQYF
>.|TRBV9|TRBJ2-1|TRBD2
TGTGCCAGCAGCGTAGGCTCTAGCGGGTTCTACAATGAGCAGTTCTTC
CASSVGSSGFYNEQFF
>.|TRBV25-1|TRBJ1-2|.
TGTGCCAGCAGCGACCCGGGGGGGGGAACCCGCGGCTATGGCTACACCTTC
CASSDPGGGTRGYGYTF
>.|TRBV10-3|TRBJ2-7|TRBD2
TGTGCCATCAGTGACCGGACTAGGGAAGAGCAGTACTTC
CAISDRTREEQYF
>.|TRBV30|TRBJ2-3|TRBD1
TGTGCCTGGAGCCCCGGGACAGGGGCCACAGATACGCAGTATTTT
CAWSPGTGATDTQYF
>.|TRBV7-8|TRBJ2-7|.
TGTGCCAGCAGCTCTGGTACGTCTTCCTACGAGCAGTACTTC
CASSSGTSSYEQYF
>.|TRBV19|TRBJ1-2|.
TGTGCCAGTAGTATTACAGGGAGCTATGGCTACACCTTC
CASSITGSYGYTF
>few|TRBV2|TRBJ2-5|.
TGTGCCAGCAGTGAACTATTCAGGGGTGTCGGGACCCAGTACTTC
CASSELFRGVGTQYF
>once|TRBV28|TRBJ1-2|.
TGTGCCAGCACCCTGGAGGGGTATGGCTACACCTTC
CASTLEGYGYTF
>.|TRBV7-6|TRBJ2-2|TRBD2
TGTGCCAGCAGCTTAGCGGTAGCGGGAGCGAACACCGGGGAGCTGTTTTTT
CASSLAVAGANTGELFF
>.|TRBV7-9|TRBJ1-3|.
TGTGCCAGCAGCCCAGGTATCCCTGGGCTAAAAACTGGAAACACCATATATTTT
CASSPGIPGLKTGNTIYF
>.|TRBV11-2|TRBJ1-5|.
TGTGCCAGCAGCCAAACACTTGGGGGCAATCAGCCCCAGCATTTT
CASSQTLGGNQPQHF
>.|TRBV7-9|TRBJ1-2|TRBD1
TGTGCCAGCAGCTTAGGGGACAGTTTCTACACCTTC
CASSLGDSFYTF
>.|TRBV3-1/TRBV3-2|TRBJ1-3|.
TGTGCCAGCAGCCAAGCGCGTGGCTCTGGAAACACCATATATTTT
CASSQARGSGNTIYF
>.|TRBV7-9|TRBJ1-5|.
TGTGCCAGCAGTATTAACAGGGATCAGCCCCAGCATTTT
CASSINRDQPQHF
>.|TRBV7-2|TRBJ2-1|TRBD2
TGTGCCAGCAGATCCCAGCCCAGCGGGAGTACCGATGAGCAGTTCTTC
CASRSQPSGSTDEQFF
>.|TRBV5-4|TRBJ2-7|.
TGTGCCAGCAGCTTGGTAGGATCCTACGAGCAGTACTTC
CASSLVGSYEQYF